Included here is one T cell receptor (beta chain) sequence, with context. The antigen is not known. Attached unique molecular identifiers marked individual cDNA molecules. TCRdb called the 5' RACE reads again in MiXCR, with one record for every CDR3 protein. This table has approximately 57,000 distinct CDR3 sequences, around 12% appearing once. The data originate from a study of early T cells in non-severe SARS-CoV-2 infection. Points from the study as a whole: Lookups in VDJdb leaned toward anti-spike CD8 responses and missed private and CD4 specificities.

Material for sequencing was whole blood. This TCR came from an adult who was a healthcare worker with PCR-confirmed SARS-CoV-2 infection or an uninfected control (not recorded which).

The CDR3 DNA reads TGCGCCAGCAGCTCGGGGGGCCAGGTCAATGAGCAGTTCTTC. Translating gives CASSSGGQVNEQFF. The chain links TRBV5-1 to TRBJ2-1; weak D call: TRBD2 (7 bases). V lost 3 bases, J lost 6 bases, and 13 bases lay in between. The CDR3 extends over 14 amino acids. In germline, CDR1 is SGHRS, CDR2 YFSETQ.